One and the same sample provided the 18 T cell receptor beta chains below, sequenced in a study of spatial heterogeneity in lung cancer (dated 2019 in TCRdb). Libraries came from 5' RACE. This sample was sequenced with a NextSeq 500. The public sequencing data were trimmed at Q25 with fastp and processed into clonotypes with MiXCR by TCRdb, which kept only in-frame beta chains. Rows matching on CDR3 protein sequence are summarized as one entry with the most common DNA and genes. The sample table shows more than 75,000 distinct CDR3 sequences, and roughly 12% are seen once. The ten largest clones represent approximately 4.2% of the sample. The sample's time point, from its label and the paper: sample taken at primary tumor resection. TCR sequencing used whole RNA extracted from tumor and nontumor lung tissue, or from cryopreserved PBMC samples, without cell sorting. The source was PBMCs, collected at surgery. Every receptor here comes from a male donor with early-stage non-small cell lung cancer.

CDR3 protein: CASSQISSRAYEQYF. The CDR3 DNA is TGTGCCAGCAGCCAAATATCGTCTCGGGCCTACGAGCAGTACTTC. The chain employs TRBV14 and TRBJ2-7; D is ambiguous. Germline-derived CDR1 and CDR2 are SGHDN and FVKESK. Trimming left V 2 bases short and J 2 bases short, with 13 bases between. CDR3 length: 15 residues.

The CDR3, as DNA: TGCGCCAGCAGTAAGAAGCGGGAGGTGGCCGGGGAGCTGTTTTTT. It specifies CASSKKREVAGELFF. The V gene is TRBV5-1, the J gene TRBJ2-2, with 9 bases identical to TRBD2. Germline V CDR1 and CDR2: SGHRS, YFSETQ. Trimming removed 5 bases from V and 6 bases from J; junction bases left unmatched: 8. The CDR3 totals 15 residues.

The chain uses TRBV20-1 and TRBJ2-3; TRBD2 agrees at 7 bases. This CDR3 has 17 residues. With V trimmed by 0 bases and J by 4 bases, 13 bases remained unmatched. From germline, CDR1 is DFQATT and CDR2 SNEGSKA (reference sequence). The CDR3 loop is CSARDGSGTMRPDTQYF. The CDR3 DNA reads TGCAGTGCTAGAGATGGGTCCGGGACTATGAGACCAGATACGCAGTATTTT.

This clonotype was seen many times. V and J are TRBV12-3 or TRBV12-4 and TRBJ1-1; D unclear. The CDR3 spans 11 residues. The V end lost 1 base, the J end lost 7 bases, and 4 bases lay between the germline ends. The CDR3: CASSLGIEAFF. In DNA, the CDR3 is TGTGCCAGCAGTTTAGGGATTGAAGCTTTCTTT.

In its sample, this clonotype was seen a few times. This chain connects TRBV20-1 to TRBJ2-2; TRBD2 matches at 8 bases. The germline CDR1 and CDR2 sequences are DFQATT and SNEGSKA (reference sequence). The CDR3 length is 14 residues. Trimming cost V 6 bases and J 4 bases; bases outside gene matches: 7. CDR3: CSAPSGSGTGELFF. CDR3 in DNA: TGCAGTGCCCCAAGCGGGAGTGGCACCGGGGAGCTGTTTTTT.

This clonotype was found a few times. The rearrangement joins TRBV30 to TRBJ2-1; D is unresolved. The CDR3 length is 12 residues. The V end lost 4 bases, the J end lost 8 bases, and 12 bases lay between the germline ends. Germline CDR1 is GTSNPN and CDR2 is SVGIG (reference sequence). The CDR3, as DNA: TGTGCCTGGAAGCCCTCCGTGGATGAGCAGTTCTTC. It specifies CAWKPSVDEQFF.

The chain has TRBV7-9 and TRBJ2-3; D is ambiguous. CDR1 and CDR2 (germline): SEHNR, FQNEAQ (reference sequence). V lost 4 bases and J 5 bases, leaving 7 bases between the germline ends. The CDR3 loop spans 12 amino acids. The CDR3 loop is CASSSYGDTQYF. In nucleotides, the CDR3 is TGTGCCAGCAGCTCGTATGGAGATACGCAGTATTTT.

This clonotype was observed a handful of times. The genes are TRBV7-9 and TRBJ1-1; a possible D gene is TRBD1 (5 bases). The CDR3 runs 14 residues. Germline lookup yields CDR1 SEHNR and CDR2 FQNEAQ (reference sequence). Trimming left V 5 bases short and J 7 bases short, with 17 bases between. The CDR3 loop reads CASSPDIDRFEAFF. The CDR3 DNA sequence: TGTGCCAGCAGCCCAGACATCGACAGATTTGAAGCTTTCTTT.

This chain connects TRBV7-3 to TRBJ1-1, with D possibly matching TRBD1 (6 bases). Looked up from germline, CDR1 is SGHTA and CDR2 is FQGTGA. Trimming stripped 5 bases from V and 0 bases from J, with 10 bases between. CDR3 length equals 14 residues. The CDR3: CASSPTGMNTEAFF. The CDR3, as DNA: TGTGCCAGCAGCCCGACAGGTATGAACACTGAAGCTTTCTTT.

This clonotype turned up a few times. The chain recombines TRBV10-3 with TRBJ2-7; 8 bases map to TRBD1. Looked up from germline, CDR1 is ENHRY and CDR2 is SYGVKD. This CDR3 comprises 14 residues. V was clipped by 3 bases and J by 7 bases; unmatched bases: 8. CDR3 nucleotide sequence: TGTGCCATCAGTGAAGCAGGGGGCGAGAGGGAGCAGTACTTC. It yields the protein CAISEAGGEREQYF.

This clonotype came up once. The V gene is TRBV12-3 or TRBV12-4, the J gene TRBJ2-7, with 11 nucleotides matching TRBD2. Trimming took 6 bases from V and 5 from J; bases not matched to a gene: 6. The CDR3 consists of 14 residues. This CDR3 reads CASSPLAGEDEQYF. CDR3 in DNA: TGTGCCAGCAGCCCACTAGCGGGAGAAGACGAGCAGTACTTC.

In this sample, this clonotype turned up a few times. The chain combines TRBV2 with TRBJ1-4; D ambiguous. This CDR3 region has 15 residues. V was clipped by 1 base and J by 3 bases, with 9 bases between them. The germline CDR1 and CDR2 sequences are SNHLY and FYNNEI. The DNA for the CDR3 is TGTGCCAGCAGTGAAGTTGACGGTTCTAATGAAAAACTGTTTTTT. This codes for CASSEVDGSNEKLFF. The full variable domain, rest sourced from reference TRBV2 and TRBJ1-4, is EPEVTQTPSHQVTQMGQEVILRCVPISNHLYFYWYRQILGQKVEFLVSFYNNEISEKSEIFDDQFSVERPDGSNFTLKIRSTKLEDSAMYFCASSEVDGSNEKLFFGSGTQLSVL.

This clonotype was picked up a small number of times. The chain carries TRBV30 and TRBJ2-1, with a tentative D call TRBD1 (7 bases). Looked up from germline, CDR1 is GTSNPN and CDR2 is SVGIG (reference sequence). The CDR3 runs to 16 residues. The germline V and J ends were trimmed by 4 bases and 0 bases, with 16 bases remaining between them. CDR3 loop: CAWTRDSRSSYNEQFF. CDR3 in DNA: TGTGCCTGGACGCGGGACAGCCGGAGCTCCTACAATGAGCAGTTCTTC.

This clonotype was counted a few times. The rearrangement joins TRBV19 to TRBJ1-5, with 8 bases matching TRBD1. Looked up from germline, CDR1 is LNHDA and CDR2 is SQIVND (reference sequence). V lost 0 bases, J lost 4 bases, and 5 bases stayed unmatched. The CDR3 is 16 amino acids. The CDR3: CASSIEGQGANQPQHF. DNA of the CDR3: TGTGCCAGTAGTATAGAGGGGCAGGGGGCGAATCAGCCCCAGCATTTT.

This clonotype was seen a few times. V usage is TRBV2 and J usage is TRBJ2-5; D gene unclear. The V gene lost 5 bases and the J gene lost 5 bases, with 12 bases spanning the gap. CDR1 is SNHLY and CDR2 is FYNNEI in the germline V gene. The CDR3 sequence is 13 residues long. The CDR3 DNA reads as TGTGCCAGCAGTCTGGGCCTTGGGGAGACCCAGTACTTC. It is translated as CASSLGLGETQYF. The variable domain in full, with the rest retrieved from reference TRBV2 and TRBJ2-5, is EPEVTQTPSHQVTQMGQEVILRCVPISNHLYFYWYRQILGQKVEFLVSFYNNEISEKSEIFDDQFSVERPDGSNFTLKIRSTKLEDSAMYFCASSLGLGETQYFGPGTRLLVL.

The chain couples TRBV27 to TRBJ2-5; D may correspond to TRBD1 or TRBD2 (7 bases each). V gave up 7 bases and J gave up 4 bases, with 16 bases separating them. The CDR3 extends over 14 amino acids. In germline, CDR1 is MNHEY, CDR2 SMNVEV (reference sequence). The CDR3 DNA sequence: TGTGCCAGCACTTCTACAGGGGAGGGAGAGACCCAGTACTTC. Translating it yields CASTSTGEGETQYF.

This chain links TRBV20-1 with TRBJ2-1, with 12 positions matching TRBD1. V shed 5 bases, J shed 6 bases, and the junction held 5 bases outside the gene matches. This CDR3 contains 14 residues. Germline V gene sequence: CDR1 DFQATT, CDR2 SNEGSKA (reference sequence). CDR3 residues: CSALRDRGLNEQFF. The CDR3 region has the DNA TGCAGTGCTCTCCGGGACAGGGGGCTCAATGAGCAGTTCTTC.

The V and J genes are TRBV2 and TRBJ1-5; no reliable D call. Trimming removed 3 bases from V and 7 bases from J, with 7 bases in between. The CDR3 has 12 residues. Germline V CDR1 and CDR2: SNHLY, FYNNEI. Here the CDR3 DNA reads TGTGCCAGCAGTGATTTGGGGCAGCCCCAGCATTTT. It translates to CASSDLGQPQHF.